Below are 28 T cell receptor beta chains sequenced from a single sample in a study of cytotoxic CD8 clonotypes in ibrutinib-treated CLL. TCRdb keeps only in-frame clones here, not all; method: immunoSEQ multiplex PCR. The table includes 150,000 to 200,000 clones, 81% detected once. Material: PBMCs, obtained after 12 months of ibrutinib treatment. These TCRs come from a human donor with chronic lymphocytic leukemia.

The V gene is TRBV29-1, the J gene TRBJ2-3; D possibly matches TRBD1 or TRBD2 (5 bases each). The CDR3 sequence is 13 residues long. The V and J ends lost 5 bases and 2 bases respectively, with 11 bases between them. Germline V gene sequence: CDR1 SQVTM, CDR2 ANQGSEA. The CDR3 reads CSVRGVYTDTQYF. Here the CDR3 DNA reads TGCAGCGTTCGAGGGGTGTACACAGATACGCAGTATTTT.

V is TRBV7-2 and J is TRBJ2-7, with D unresolved. This CDR3 region has 15 residues. V was trimmed by 1 base and J by 2 bases, leaving 12 bases between them. Germline V gene lookup returns CDR1 SGHTA and CDR2 FQGNSA. The CDR3 DNA sequence: TGTGCCAGCAGCTTAGTAGCAAATCCCCCCTACGAGCAGTACTTC. Protein sequence: CASSLVANPPYEQYF.

This chain links TRBV28 with TRBJ2-1, with TRBD1 matching 10 bases. The CDR3 spans 15 residues. Losses at the gene ends were 1 base for V and 8 bases for J; bases not matched to a gene: 5. Germline V gives CDR1 MDHEN, CDR2 SYDVKM. CDR3 protein: CASSLLGTGDYEQFF. DNA for the CDR3: TGTGCCAGCAGTTTATTGGGGACAGGGGACTATGAGCAGTTCTTC.

The rearrangement joins TRBV23-1 to TRBJ2-7, with D possibly TRBD2 on 5 matching bases. TRBV23-1 is given ORF status, its function remaining uncertain. This CDR3 has 14 residues. V shed 4 bases and J shed 2 bases, with 12 bases lying between them. The CDR3 DNA sequence: TGCGCCAGCAGTCCCCCAAGGGAGCCCTACGAGCAGTACTTC. It is translated as CASSPPREPYEQYF.

The gene calls are TRBV28 and TRBJ1-1, with D possibly being TRBD1 (5 bases). V lost 7 bases, J lost 11 bases, and 17 bases lay in between. Germline values: CDR1 MDHEN, CDR2 SYDVKM. This CDR3 spans 12 amino acids. CDR3 loop: CASTPGRLGAFF. CDR3 DNA sequence: TGTGCCAGCACCCCAGGGAGGCTGGGGGCTTTCTTT.

V usage is TRBV10-3 and J usage is TRBJ1-6; D is perhaps TRBD1 (5 bases). There are 14 residues in the CDR3. CDR1 and CDR2 from the germline V gene are ENHRY and SYGVKD. The V end was cut by 5 bases, the J end by 5 bases, with 10 bases between. The DNA of the CDR3 is TGTGCCATCAGTCTTTCGGGGGATAATTCACCCCTCCACTTT. Translated, it gives CAISLSGDNSPLHF.

This chain uses TRBV5-4 with TRBJ1-5; perhaps TRBD1 as D (5 bases). The CDR3 runs to 15 residues. Trimming cost V 0 bases and J 5 bases, with 12 bases left between them. Germline CDR1 and CDR2: SGHNT and YYREEE (reference sequence). In DNA form, the CDR3 reads TGTGCCAGCAGCTTGGCGGGCGGGGGAGATCAGCCCCAGCATTTT. Translation: CASSLAGGGDQPQHF.

CDR3 protein: CASRDSGKYEQYF. The CDR3 DNA sequence: TGTGCCAGCAGGGACTCCGGGAAGTACGAGCAGTACTTC. J is TRBJ2-7 and V is TRBV11-2; weak D call: TRBD2 (5 bases). Germline-derived CDR1 and CDR2 are SGHAT and FQNNGV. The CDR3 totals 13 residues. The V end lost 6 bases, the J end lost 4 bases, and 13 bases lay between the germline ends.

In its sample, this clone was seen once. The V call is TRBV5-1, the J call TRBJ2-6, with D hard to call. The V gene lost 7 bases and the J gene lost 0 bases, with 8 bases spanning the gap. Germline CDR1 and CDR2: SGHRS and YFSETQ. This CDR3 is built from 14 residues. The CDR3 is CASFESSGANVLTF. CDR3 DNA sequence: TGCGCCAGCTTTGAGTCCTCTGGGGCCAACGTCCTGACTTTC.

The chain joins TRBV9 to TRBJ1-3; TRBD1 matches at 10 bases. The germline V gene has CDR1 SGDLS and CDR2 YYNGEE. V lost 2 bases to trimming and J lost 0 bases; unmatched junction nucleotides: 8. The CDR3 has 18 amino acids. The CDR3 DNA follows: TGTGCCAGCAGCGTCGCAGGACAGGGGGGTATCTCTGGAAACACCATATATTTT. Translating gives CASSVAGQGGISGNTIYF.

V and J are TRBV6-5 and TRBJ1-2, with 8 bases identical to TRBD1. Germline V gene data show CDR1 as MNHEY and CDR2 as SVGAGI. V lost 6 bases, J lost 4 bases, and 7 bases stayed unmatched. The CDR3 is 14 amino acids. CDR3 sequence (DNA): TGTGCCAGCAGCCCGGACAGGGACGGCTATGGCTACACCTTC. This encodes CASSPDRDGYGYTF.

This clone was seen once. The chain is built from TRBV5-1 and TRBJ2-1, with unresolved D. The CDR3 runs 14 residues. Germline V gene lookup returns CDR1 SGHRS and CDR2 YFSETQ. The V and J ends lost 0 bases and 8 bases respectively, with 12 bases between them. CDR3 coding DNA: TGCGCCAGCAGCTTGGCTATGGGTAGCTATGAGCAGTTCTTC. This encodes CASSLAMGSYEQFF. The full variable domain, its missing parts supplied by reference TRBV5-1 and TRBJ2-1, is KAGVTQTPRYLIKTRGQQVTLSCSPISGHRSVSWYQQTPGQGLQFLFEYFSETQRNKGNFPGRFSGRQFSNSRSEMNVSTLELGDSALYLCASSLAMGSYEQFFGPGTRLTVL.

This clone appeared a few times. The chain carries TRBV4-1 and TRBJ1-2, with TRBD1 matching over 7 bases. The germline CDR1 and CDR2 sequences are MGHRA and YSYEKL. This CDR3 has 17 amino acids. Trimming cost V 0 bases and J 4 bases; bases outside gene matches: 11. Here the CDR3 reads CASSQEGQTSEAYGYTF. The CDR3 nucleotides are TGCGCCAGCAGCCAAGAGGGACAGACCTCGGAAGCCTATGGCTACACCTTC.

This sequence joins TRBV11-2 and TRBJ2-4; the D is unclear. The V gene lost 6 bases and the J gene lost 3 bases, with 9 bases spanning the gap. The CDR3 length is 13 residues. Germline V gene sequence: CDR1 SGHAT, CDR2 FQNNGV. The CDR3 loop is CASSRVDKNIQYF. The CDR3 DNA reads as TGTGCCAGCAGTAGGGTGGACAAAAACATTCAGTACTTC.

This clone was detected a few times. The chain couples TRBV7-6 to TRBJ2-5, with D possibly being TRBD2 (5 bases). Trimming shortened V by 5 bases and J by 4 bases, and 26 bases separated the two germline ends. Per the germline V gene, CDR1 is SGHVS and CDR2 is FNYEAQ. CDR3 length: 18 residues. The CDR3 DNA follows: TGTGCCAGCAGCCCCCAAGGCACAAAGTTGGGAGTTAGAGAGACCCAGTACTTC. It translates to CASSPQGTKLGVRETQYF.

The rearrangement uses TRBV27 and TRBJ2-2; 8 bases fit TRBD2. There are 14 residues in the CDR3. Looked up from germline, CDR1 is MNHEY and CDR2 is SMNVEV (reference sequence). Unmatched junction bases numbered 0, after V lost 2 bases and J lost 4 bases. The CDR3 DNA sequence: TGTGCCAGCAGTTTAGCGGGGGGCACCGGGGAGCTGTTTTTT. Its protein is CASSLAGGTGELFF.

J is TRBJ2-3 and V is TRBV19; perhaps TRBD2 as D (6 bases). The germline gives CDR1 LNHDA, CDR2 SQIVND (reference sequence). This CDR3 has 12 residues. V gave up 9 bases and J gave up 7 bases, with 14 bases separating them. CDR3 in DNA: TGTGCCAGCCAACGGGAGAGGAATACGCAGTATTTT. Amino acids: CASQRERNTQYF.

The rearrangement joins TRBV6-1 to TRBJ1-2; D not resolved. This CDR3 is built from 14 residues. Germline V gene sequence: CDR1 MNHNS, CDR2 SASEGT. V was shortened by 1 base and J by 3 bases, with 9 bases between the two germline ends. This CDR3 is CASSEVIRDYGYTF. DNA for the CDR3: TGTGCCAGCAGTGAAGTCATTAGGGACTATGGCTACACCTTC.

This chain joins TRBV6-5 and TRBJ2-1; D may be TRBD1 (6 bases). The germline gives CDR1 MNHEY, CDR2 SVGAGI. The CDR3 covers 12 residues. The germline V and J ends were trimmed by 7 bases and 10 bases, with 14 bases remaining between them. The CDR3 DNA follows: TGTGCCAGCAACAGGGCTTTCGGGGAGCAGTTCTTC. Encoded protein: CASNRAFGEQFF.

The CDR3 spells CASSEAPGLAGGELFF. CDR3 coding DNA: TGTGCCAGCAGTGAAGCCCCGGGACTAGCGGGAGGGGAGCTGTTTTTT. The chain has TRBV2 and TRBJ2-2; 13 nucleotides match TRBD2. This CDR3 is 16 amino acids long. V lost 0 bases and J lost 8; bases outside the gene matches: 3. Germline V gene sequence: CDR1 SNHLY, CDR2 FYNNEI.

This chain uses TRBV14 with TRBJ1-4, with D unresolved. The CDR3 consists of 12 residues. Germline loops: CDR1 SGHDN, CDR2 FVKESK. The germline V and J ends were trimmed by 4 bases and 5 bases, with 5 bases remaining between them. This CDR3 reads CASSRGNEKLFF. CDR3 bases: TGTGCCAGCAGCCGCGGAAATGAAAAACTGTTTTTT. The whole variable domain, filled in from reference TRBV14 and TRBJ1-4, reads EAGVTQFPSHSVIEKGQTVTLRCDPISGHDNLYWYRRVMGKEIKFLLHFVKESKQDESGMPNNRFLAERTGGTYSTLKVQPAELEDSGVYFCASSRGNEKLFFGSGTQLSVL.

To note about this clone: One end of the junction does not line up with germline, which may come from a read error. The chain joins TRBV15 to TRBJ2-2, with D possibly TRBD2 on 6 matching bases. The CDR3 has 17 residues. The germline V gene encodes CDR1 LNHNV and CDR2 YYDKDF (reference sequence). Here the CDR3 DNA reads TGTGCCACAAGCAGAGGCGGGGTGGGTACCCATACCGGGGAGCTGTTTTTT. Protein: CATSRGGVGTHTGELFF. Supplemented by reference TRBV15 and TRBJ2-2, the full variable domain reads DAMVIQNPRYQVTQFGKPVTLSCSQTLNHNVMYWYQQKSSQAPKLLFHYYDKDFNNEADTPDNFQSRRPNTSFCFLDIRSPGLGDTAMYLCATSRGGVGTHTGELFFGEGSRLTVL.

V usage is TRBV15 and J usage is TRBJ1-5; no firm D call. V lost 0 bases, J lost 9 bases, and 12 bases lay in between. The CDR3 sequence is 14 residues long. Germline V gene data show CDR1 as LNHNV and CDR2 as YYDKDF (reference sequence). As DNA, the CDR3 is TGTGCCACCAGCAGAGATTATCTGGCGGGGCCCCAGCATTTT. Encoded protein: CATSRDYLAGPQHF.

In this sample, this clone turned up once. This chain joins TRBV18 and TRBJ2-1; 7 bases agree with TRBD2. The junction had 4 bases not matched to a gene; V was cut back by 5 bases and J by 3 bases. From germline, CDR1 is KGHSH and CDR2 LQKENI. The CDR3 covers 14 residues. The CDR3 loop is CASSGSGDYNEQFF. CDR3 nucleotide sequence: TGTGCCAGCTCAGGGAGCGGGGACTACAATGAGCAGTTCTTC. Combining the CDR3 with reference TRBV18 and TRBJ2-1 gives the whole variable domain NAGVMQNPRHLVRRRGQEARLRCSPMKGHSHVYWYRQLPEEGLKFMVYLQKENIIDESGMPKERFSAEFPKEGPSILRIQQVVRGDSAAYFCASSGSGDYNEQFFGPGTRLTVL.

The CDR3 DNA follows: TGCAGCGTTGTCCGTACAGGGAGCTCCTACGAGCAGTACTTC. Translation: CSVVRTGSSYEQYF. The rearrangement links TRBV29-1 to TRBJ2-7, with D possibly being TRBD1 (6 bases). Germline CDR1 is SQVTM and CDR2 is ANQGSEA. The V and J ends lost 4 bases and 0 bases respectively, with 13 bases between them. The CDR3 is 14 residues long.

The CDR3 is CASSYGTGETQYF. DNA of the CDR3: TGTGCCAGCAGTTACGGGACTGGGGAGACCCAGTACTTC. The rearrangement links TRBV6-5 to TRBJ2-5, with a weak D call TRBD2 (6 bases). Germline CDR1 reads MNHEY; CDR2 reads SVGAGI. Trimming stripped 2 bases from V and 5 bases from J, with 9 bases between. CDR3 length: 13 residues.

The chain carries TRBV4-1 and TRBJ2-7; weak D call: TRBD1 (7 bases). V was clipped by 0 bases and J by 2 bases, with 17 bases between them. Germline V gene lookup returns CDR1 MGHRA and CDR2 YSYEKL. This CDR3 is built from 17 residues. The CDR3 nucleotides are TGCGCCAGCAGCCAAGATTTTAGACAGGGACTTACCTACGAGCAGTACTTC. Its translation is CASSQDFRQGLTYEQYF.

The rearrangement links TRBV19 to TRBJ2-7; 13 positions match TRBD2. Looked up from germline, CDR1 is LNHDA and CDR2 is SQIVND (reference sequence). The CDR3 sequence is 15 residues long. The V and J ends lost 5 bases and 4 bases, in that order; junction bases with no gene match: 5. The CDR3 DNA reads as TGTGCCAGTAGTTTACTAGCGGGAGGGGGTTACGAGCAGTACTTC. Its protein product is CASSLLAGGGYEQYF.